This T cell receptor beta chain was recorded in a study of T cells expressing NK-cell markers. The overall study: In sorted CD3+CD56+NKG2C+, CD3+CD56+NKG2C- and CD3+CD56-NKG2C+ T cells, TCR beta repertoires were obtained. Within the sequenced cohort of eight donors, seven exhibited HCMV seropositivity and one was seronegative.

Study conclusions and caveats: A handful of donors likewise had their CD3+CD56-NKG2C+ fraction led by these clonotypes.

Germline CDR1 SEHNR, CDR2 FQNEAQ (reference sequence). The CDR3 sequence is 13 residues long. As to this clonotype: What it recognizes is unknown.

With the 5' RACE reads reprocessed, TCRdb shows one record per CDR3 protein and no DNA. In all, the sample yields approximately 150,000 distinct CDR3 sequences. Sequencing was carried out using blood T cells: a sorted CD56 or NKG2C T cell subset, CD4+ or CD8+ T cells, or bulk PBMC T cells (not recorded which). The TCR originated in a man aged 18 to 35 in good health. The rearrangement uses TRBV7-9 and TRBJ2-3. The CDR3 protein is CASSWTDKDTQYF.